The TCR beta chain described here comes from a study of T cell repertoires in cytomegalovirus infection. In the study overall: CMV epitopes that were recently identified and HLA-C-restricted were used alongside well-studied HLA-B-restricted ones. Based on public TCR beta signatures, there were indications of CMV infection and of a matching HLA type. Findings and limits, study-wide: HLA-C-restricted TCR beta clonotypes specific for CMV led the ex vivo response. Cumulative public TCR beta family frequency identified CMV carriers with the relevant HLA.

V was clipped by 1 base and J by 6 bases; unmatched bases: 5. The CDR3 covers 14 residues. Germline loops: CDR1 LGHNA, CDR2 YNFKEQ. TCRdb analysed the reads with MiXCR anew, one entry per CDR3 protein. The sample has approximately 120,000 distinct CDR3 sequences, more than 25% seen once; the top ten hold approximately 50%. This clonotype was recorded at least ten times. Its antigen remains unknown. J is TRBJ2-7 and V is TRBV4-2, with TRBD1 matching over 8 bases. The clonotype was recovered from a human donor in good health (CMV status not recorded). Some clones in this sample may be carry-over from other donors' samples. Sequenced here: CD8+ T cells from cultured PBMCs, sampled from culture after CMV antigen stimulation. In nucleotides, the CDR3 is TGTGCCAGCAGCCAAGGGACAGGGAACGCCGAGCAGTACTTC. This codes for CASSQGTGNAEQYF.